Listed below are T cell receptor beta chains from one sample, sequenced in a study of shared clonotypes between healthy human individuals. The repertoire was sequenced with immunoSEQ multiplex PCR; TCRdb's copy has only in-frame clones and lacks some. The data hold about 690,000 clones, with about 92% observed a single time. Sequenced material: memory CD8+ T cells from PBMCs. The receptors were sampled from a man younger than 30 in good health. Some clones in this sample may be carry-over from other donors' samples. Both conserved end residues are part of each CDR3. The D gene is left open where the match is weak. Where a row states a size, it is once, few, many or the class of an expanded clone; other rows omit it.

length: 12
J: TRBJ1-1
size: few
D: -
V: TRBV13
CDR3: CASSLVQFEAFF
DNA: TGTGCCAGCAGCTTAGTACAGTTTGAAGCTTTCTTT

length: 15
J: TRBJ2-7
size: -
D: -
V: TRBV9
CDR3: CASSVGLGAMDEQYF
DNA: TGTGCCAGCAGCGTAGGACTGGGGGCGATGGACGAGCAGTACTTC

length: 11
J: TRBJ1-1
size: few
D: -
V: TRBV29-1
CDR3: CSVEEGPEAFF
DNA: TGCAGCGTTGAAGAGGGTCCTGAAGCTTTCTTT

length: 20
J: TRBJ2-7
size: -
D: -
V: TRBV23-1
CDR3: CASSQSPRLAPRVEPYEQYF
DNA: TGCGCCAGCAGTCAATCACCAAGGTTGGCCCCCAGAGTAGAGCCCTACGAGCAGTACTTC

length: 16
J: TRBJ2-3
size: -
D: -
V: TRBV4-1
CDR3: CASSFSLAGGTDTQYF
DNA: TGCGCCAGCAGCTTCTCTCTGGCAGGGGGCACAGATACGCAGTATTTT

length: 16
J: TRBJ2-7
size: -
D: TRBD2
V: TRBV27
CDR3: CASSFSSGRSSYEQYF
DNA: TGTGCCAGCAGTTTTTCTAGCGGTCGTAGCTCCTACGAGCAGTACTTC

length: 11
J: TRBJ2-7
size: -
D: -
V: TRBV7-9
CDR3: CASSGDPEQYF
DNA: TGTGCCAGCAGCGGGGACCCCGAGCAGTACTTC

length: 13
J: TRBJ2-7
size: -
D: -
V: TRBV27
CDR3: CASSPYLNYEQYF
DNA: TGTGCCAGCAGCCCCTATCTAAATTACGAGCAGTACTTC

length: 16
J: TRBJ2-1
size: -
D: TRBD1
V: TRBV27
CDR3: CASSRILDRGHNEQFF
DNA: TGTGCCAGCAGTCGCATTCTCGACAGGGGCCACAATGAGCAGTTCTTC

length: 14
J: TRBJ1-1
size: -
D: -
V: TRBV19
CDR3: CASTAGWGAGEAFF
DNA: TGTGCCAGTACCGCCGGTTGGGGCGCGGGTGAAGCTTTCTTT

length: 13
J: TRBJ2-3
size: -
D: TRBD2
V: TRBV6-5
CDR3: CASKVAGGDTQYF
DNA: TGTGCCAGCAAAGTGGCGGGAGGAGATACGCAGTATTTT

length: 13
J: TRBJ1-5
size: few
D: -
V: TRBV4-1
CDR3: CASSPTQGTSKHF
DNA: TGCGCCAGCAGCCCCACGCAGGGGACCTCCAAACATTTT

length: 13
J: TRBJ2-2
size: -
D: -
V: TRBV14
CDR3: CASSHRSTWELFF
DNA: TGTGCCAGCAGCCACAGATCCACGTGGGAGCTGTTTTTT

length: 15
J: TRBJ2-5
size: -
D: TRBD2
V: TRBV2
CDR3: CASSRRLAGQETQYF
DNA: TGTGCCAGCAGCCGAAGACTAGCGGGACAAGAGACCCAGTACTTC

length: 13
J: TRBJ2-7
size: -
D: -
V: TRBV9
CDR3: CASSLGPTYEQYF
DNA: TGTGCCAGCAGCTTGGGGCCGACCTACGAGCAGTACTTC

length: 14
J: TRBJ2-7
size: -
D: -
V: TRBV5-1
CDR3: CASRRSGPANEQYF
DNA: TGCGCCAGCAGGCGCTCGGGACCCGCCAACGAGCAGTACTTC

length: 20
J: TRBJ1-5
size: -
D: TRBD1
V: TRBV19
CDR3: CASMVRESETGAKYGQPQHF
DNA: TGTGCCAGTATGGTCAGAGAGTCCGAGACAGGGGCTAAATATGGTCAGCCCCAGCATTTT

length: 15
J: TRBJ2-1
size: once
D: -
V: TRBV9
CDR3: CASGGLGTWMNEQFF
DNA: TGTGCCAGCGGAGGCCTAGGGACTTGGATGAATGAGCAGTTCTTC

length: 13
J: TRBJ1-2
size: -
D: -
V: TRBV6-1
CDR3: CASSELARYGYTF
DNA: TGTGCCAGCAGTGAACTCGCGAGGTATGGCTACACCTTC

length: 12
J: TRBJ2-7
size: -
D: TRBD1
V: TRBV6-1
CDR3: CAIRDRPYEQYF
DNA: TGTGCCATACGGGACAGGCCTTACGAGCAGTACTTC

length: 13
J: TRBJ1-1
size: -
D: -
V: TRBV27
CDR3: CASSFLGGTEAFF
DNA: TGTGCCAGCAGTTTTCTTGGGGGGACTGAAGCTTTCTTT

length: 13
J: TRBJ1-2
size: few
D: TRBD1
V: TRBV29-1
CDR3: CSVWTGINYGYTF
DNA: TGCAGCGTGTGGACAGGGATTAACTATGGCTACACCTTC

length: 14
J: TRBJ2-1
size: -
D: -
V: TRBV6-5
CDR3: CASSPTRAYNEQFF
DNA: TGTGCCAGCAGCCCGACAAGAGCCTACAATGAGCAGTTCTTC